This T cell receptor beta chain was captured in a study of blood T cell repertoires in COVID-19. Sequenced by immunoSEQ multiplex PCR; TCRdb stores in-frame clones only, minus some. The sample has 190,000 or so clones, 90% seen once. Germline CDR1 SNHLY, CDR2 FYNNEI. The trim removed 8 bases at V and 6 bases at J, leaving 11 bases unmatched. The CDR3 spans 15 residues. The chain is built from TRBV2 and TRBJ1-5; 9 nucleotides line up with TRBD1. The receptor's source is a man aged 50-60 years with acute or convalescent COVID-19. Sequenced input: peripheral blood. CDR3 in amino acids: CASGKQGAGGQPQHF. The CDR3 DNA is TGTGCCAGCGGCAAACAGGGGGCAGGTGGTCAGCCCCAGCATTTT.